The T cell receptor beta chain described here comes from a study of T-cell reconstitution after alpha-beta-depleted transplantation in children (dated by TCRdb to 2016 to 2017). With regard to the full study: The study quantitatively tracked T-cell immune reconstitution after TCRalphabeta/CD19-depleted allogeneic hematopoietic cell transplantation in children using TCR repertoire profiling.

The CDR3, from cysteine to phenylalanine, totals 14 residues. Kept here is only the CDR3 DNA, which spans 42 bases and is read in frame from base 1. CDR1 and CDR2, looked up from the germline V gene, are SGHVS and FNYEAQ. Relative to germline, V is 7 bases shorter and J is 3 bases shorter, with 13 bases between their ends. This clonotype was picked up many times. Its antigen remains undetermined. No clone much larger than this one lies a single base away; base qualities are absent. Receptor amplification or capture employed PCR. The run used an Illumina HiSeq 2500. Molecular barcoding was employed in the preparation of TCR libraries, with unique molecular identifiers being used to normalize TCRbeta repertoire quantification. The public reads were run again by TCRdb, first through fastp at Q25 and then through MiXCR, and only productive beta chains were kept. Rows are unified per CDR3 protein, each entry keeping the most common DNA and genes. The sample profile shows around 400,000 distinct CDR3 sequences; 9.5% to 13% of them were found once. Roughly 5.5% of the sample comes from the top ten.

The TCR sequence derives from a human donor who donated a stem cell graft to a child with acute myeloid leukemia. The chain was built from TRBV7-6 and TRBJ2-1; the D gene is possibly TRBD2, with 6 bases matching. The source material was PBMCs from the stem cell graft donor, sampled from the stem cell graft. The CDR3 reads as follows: CASTAGTRYNEQFF. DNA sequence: TGTGCCAGCACCGCCGGGACTCGCTACAATGAGCAGTTCTTC.